These 14 T cell receptor beta chains share one sample of origin, sequenced in a study of cytomegalovirus exposure and HLA in healthy donors. 60 Vbeta and 13 Jbeta primers were used in PCR. Using immunoSEQ multiplex PCR, the repertoire was profiled, and TCRdb retains in-frame clones only, with some absent. The sample includes around 150,000 clones, approximately 87% of them seen just once. Sample: PBMCs. The receptors shown here come from a man aged 35 to 55 in good health and CMV-seronegative.

The chain links TRBV9 to TRBJ2-2; 8 positions match TRBD1. CDR1 is SGDLS, CDR2 YYNGEE, per germline. J was trimmed by 3 bases and V by 4 bases; bases with no gene match: 8. The CDR3 extends over 16 amino acids. CDR3 amino acids: CASSIQGASDTGELFF. CDR3 nucleotide sequence: TGTGCCAGCAGCATTCAGGGGGCTTCTGACACCGGGGAGCTGTTTTTT.

The genes are TRBV7-9 and TRBJ2-7, with 11 bases identical to TRBD2. The CDR3 covers 15 residues. Trimming at V came to 4 bases and at J to 3 bases, leaving 5 bases not matched to a gene. The germline V gene encodes CDR1 SEHNR and CDR2 FQNEAQ (reference sequence). The CDR3 spells CASSSRLAGFYEQYF. CDR3 bases: TGTGCCAGCAGCTCCAGACTAGCGGGATTCTACGAGCAGTACTTC.

This sequence joins TRBV27 and TRBJ1-1; D gene unclear. This CDR3 is built from 13 residues. Germline V gives CDR1 MNHEY, CDR2 SMNVEV (reference sequence). V shed 5 bases and J shed 4 bases, with 11 bases lying between them. The CDR3 spells CASSASVSTEAFF. The CDR3 DNA reads TGTGCCAGCAGTGCCTCGGTGAGCACTGAAGCTTTCTTT.

This clone was recorded only once. This chain's CDR3 is CASSWGDSYEQYF. In nucleotides, the CDR3 is TGCGCCAGCAGCTGGGGGGACAGCTACGAGCAGTACTTC. The chain is built from TRBV5-1 and TRBJ2-7, with D tentatively TRBD1 (7 bases). CDR3 length: 13 amino acids. Germline CDR1 is SGHRS and CDR2 is YFSETQ. V was cut by 3 bases and J by 3 bases, with 10 bases left in between.

This chain links TRBV6-5 with TRBJ1-1; D gene uncertain. The V and J ends lost 3 bases and 1 base respectively, with 9 bases between them. This CDR3 has 14 amino acids. CDR1 is MNHEY, CDR2 SVGAGI, per germline. CDR3 residues: CASSYSDPNTEAFF. The CDR3 nucleotides read TGTGCCAGCAGTTATTCAGATCCGAACACTGAAGCTTTCTTT.

This clone was counted a single time. The CDR3 here is CASSEDREGNEQFF. The CDR3 bases are TGTGCCAGCAGCGAGGACAGGGAAGGCAATGAGCAGTTCTTC. The chain carries TRBV7-3 and TRBJ2-1; 8 nucleotides align to TRBD1. Germline values: CDR1 SGHTA, CDR2 FQGTGA. V trimming: 5 bases; J trimming: 6 bases; junction bases outside the gene matches: 6. This CDR3 region has 14 residues. The whole variable domain, remainder taken from reference TRBV7-3 and TRBJ2-1, is GAGVSQTPSNKVTEKGKYVELRCDPISGHTALYWYRQSLGQGPEFLIYFQGTGAADDSGLPNDRFFAVRPEGSVSTLKIQRTERGDSAVYLCASSEDREGNEQFFGPGTRLTVL.

V is TRBV11-3 and J is TRBJ2-3; 15 bases line up with TRBD2. In germline, CDR1 is SGHNT, CDR2 YENEEA. This CDR3 contains 16 residues. V lost 5 bases and J lost 6; bases outside the gene matches: 6. The CDR3: CASSLGLAGGRDTQYF. CDR3 bases: TGTGCCAGCAGCCTTGGACTAGCGGGAGGGCGGGATACGCAGTATTTT.

This clone was found a few times. The chain carries TRBV14 and TRBJ2-3; TRBD2 aligns across 12 bases. The CDR3 runs 14 residues. With V trimmed by 5 bases and J by 5 bases, 2 bases remained unmatched. CDR1 is SGHDN and CDR2 is FVKESK in the germline V gene. The CDR3 DNA is TGTGCCAGCAGCGAGGGACTAGCGGGAGATACGCAGTATTTT. Its translation is CASSEGLAGDTQYF.

This chain connects TRBV19 to TRBJ2-7; weak D call: TRBD1 (6 bases). V shed 6 bases and J shed 3 bases, with 9 bases lying between them. Germline CDR1 reads LNHDA; CDR2 reads SQIVND (reference sequence). The CDR3 contains 12 residues. CDR3 in DNA: TGTGCCAGTAGGGACAGACTCTACGAGCAGTACTTC. Residues: CASRDRLYEQYF.

This clone came up once. The chain carries TRBV6-1 and TRBJ1-5, with D possibly matching TRBD1 (6 bases). Germline loops: CDR1 MNHNS, CDR2 SASEGT. Trimming took 7 bases from V and 0 from J, leaving 10 bases between them. The CDR3 spans 14 residues. The CDR3 spells CASIGQNSNQPQHF. The CDR3 coding sequence is TGTGCCAGCATTGGACAGAATAGCAATCAGCCCCAGCATTTT.

The J gene is TRBJ1-3, the V gene TRBV5-4, with TRBD1 as a possible D gene (5 bases). Germline lookup yields CDR1 SGHNT and CDR2 YYREEE (reference sequence). This CDR3 region has 15 residues. V was shortened by 0 bases and J by 3 bases, with 10 bases between the two germline ends. CDR3 coding DNA: TGTGCCAGCAGCTTGGGAGCCGGGGGTGGAAACACCATATATTTT. Its translation: CASSLGAGGGNTIYF.

The chain employs TRBV6-1 and TRBJ2-7; 10 positions agree with TRBD1. Germline V lookup: CDR1 MNHNS, CDR2 SASEGT. The CDR3 is 14 residues long. The junction had 9 bases not matched to a gene; V was cut back by 6 bases and J by 7 bases. The CDR3 here is CASRGTGVGNEQYF. DNA of the CDR3: TGTGCCAGCAGGGGGACAGGGGTTGGGAATGAGCAGTACTTC.

V is TRBV2 and J is TRBJ1-5, with D uncertain. Trimming removed 1 base from V and 3 bases from J, with 16 bases in between. The germline gives CDR1 SNHLY, CDR2 FYNNEI. There are 17 residues in the CDR3. The CDR3 coding sequence is TGTGCCAGCAGTGAAGATCCTGGTGGCCCCCACAATCAGCCCCAGCATTTT. The encoded protein is CASSEDPGGPHNQPQHF.

CDR3 protein: CASSILADTQYF. The CDR3 DNA follows: TGCGCCAGCAGCATACTAGCGGATACGCAGTATTTT. The rearrangement joins TRBV5-1 to TRBJ2-3; 7 bases match TRBD2. Trimming removed 4 bases from V and 6 bases from J; junction bases left unmatched: 2. Germline CDR1 and CDR2: SGHRS and YFSETQ. The length of the CDR3 is 12 residues. The full variable domain, rest sourced from reference TRBV5-1 and TRBJ2-3, is KAGVTQTPRYLIKTRGQQVTLSCSPISGHRSVSWYQQTPGQGLQFLFEYFSETQRNKGNFPGRFSGRQFSNSRSEMNVSTLELGDSALYLCASSILADTQYFGPGTRLTVL.